Below, one T cell receptor (beta chain) is given with its context. This clone showed up just a few times. This receptor's antigen is unknown. No per-base quality is available; no much larger clone lies one base away. These data belong to a study of cytomegalovirus exposure and HLA in healthy donors (dated by TCRdb to 2015 to 2018). Describing the broader study: The 500 to 800 repertoires of the first cohort and the 120 validation repertoires were produced on the same platform, according to a later analysis. The aim of the study was to test whether cataloging public T cell receptors could identify signatures of past pathogen exposure. A separate validation cohort of over 95 different subjects was used in addition to the 666-subject first cohort. To predict cytomegalovirus infection status, the study combined high-throughput TCR immunosequencing, statistical association of individual TCRs with disease status, and machine learning.

CDR1 and CDR2 (LGHNT, FRNRAP) derive from the germline V gene. Taken from cysteine to phenylalanine, the CDR3 has 15 residues. Left in the record is the CDR3 DNA by itself, 45 bases read in frame from the first base. At the junction V is shortened by 0 bases and J by 6 bases; bases outside the gene matches: 4. Receptors were amplified or captured by the immunoSEQ multiplex PCR assay. As for the original processing: To diagnose cytomegalovirus status from the catalog of TCR beta chain sequences, a statistical classification framework was built. Sourced from immuneACCESS, this table was stored by TCRdb with only in-frame sequences that have V and J called. A share of the clones is absent; for the studies checked, an unresolved V gene accounts for under half, and the remainder has no known explanation. The V and J calls and the clone size are those of that table, but D and trimming were determined from the DNA. The sample contains 200,000 or so clones, 84% of them found a single time. The top ten constitute under 15% of the sample.

Donors formed part of the validation cohort, which comprised 120 subjects and was distinct from the first cohort of several hundred subjects. What the study reported, not specific to this receptor: A few of the identified cytomegalovirus-associated TCR beta chains were confirmed in vitro to be specific for cytomegalovirus antigens. A later analysis had no HLA typing for the validation cohort, so co-occurrence there was scored across all 130 or so repertoires. In the study, about 150 TCR beta chains were listed as associated with cytomegalovirus. The authors suggested that the approach could potentially be generalized to other disease states and immunological phenotypes. Across donors, most TCR sequences were observed very rarely, whereas some public TCRs were present in many individuals. The classifier was reported to diagnose cytomegalovirus status with high specificity and sensitivity in both the original cohort and the validation cohort. A later analysis found that TCRs clustered in the first cohort also tended to co-occur in the 120 validation repertoires, with 90% to 95% of cluster scores above 0.

The chain links TRBV12-5 with TRBJ2-7, with 11 bases aligning to TRBD1. Sequencing was carried out using PBMCs. The sequence was collected from a woman aged 25 to 39 in good health and CMV-seropositive. The CDR3 region has the sequence CASGLVGQGACEQYF. The DNA sequence is TGTGCTAGTGGTTTGGTTGGACAGGGGGCTTGCGAGCAGTACTTC.